This passage covers 22 T cell receptor beta chains from one sample sequenced in a study of blood T cell repertoires in COVID-19. Sequenced by immunoSEQ multiplex PCR; TCRdb stores in-frame clones only, minus some. The repertoire holds 150,000 or so clones, with around 85% as singletons. Specimen: peripheral blood. The receptors stem from a man in his sixties with COVID-19, enrolled during active disease.

On this clone itself: The junction and the germline gene differ at one end; a read error may be behind it. This sequence joins TRBV5-6 and TRBJ2-7; TRBD1 agrees at 9 bases. This CDR3 is 14 amino acids long. Germline-derived CDR1 and CDR2 are SGHDT and YYEEEE. CDR3 residues: CASSLGDRAYPSDF. For the CDR3, the DNA is TGTGCCAGCAGCTTGGGGGACAGGGCGTACCCCAGCGACTTC.

J is TRBJ1-2 and V is TRBV7-2; 9 bases map to TRBD1. CDR1 is SGHTA, CDR2 FQGNSA, per germline. The junction had 10 bases not matched to a gene; V was cut back by 4 bases and J by 4 bases. This CDR3 has 16 amino acids. The CDR3 loop reads CASSSIPGQGGYGYTF. The CDR3 DNA is TGTGCCAGCAGCTCTATACCGGGACAGGGAGGCTATGGCTACACCTTC.

The CDR3 coding sequence is TGTGCCAGCTCAACATCACACGGCAATCAGCCCCAGCATTTT. Translating gives CASSTSHGNQPQHF. The genes are TRBV2 and TRBJ1-5; no reliable D call. The V gene's germline CDR1 is SNHLY and CDR2 FYNNEI. This CDR3 spans 14 amino acids. Trimming took off 8 bases at V and 2 bases at J, with 13 bases between the two ends.

This sequence joins TRBV11-2 and TRBJ1-4, with D unclear. The CDR3 covers 16 residues. V was pared by 4 bases and J by 8 bases, with 20 bases between. Germline CDR1 and CDR2: SGHAT and FQNNGV. The DNA for the CDR3 is TGTGCCAGCAGCTCCCCCCCAGTTGGAGGAATCGAAAAACTGTTTTTT. It is translated as CASSSPPVGGIEKLFF.

This clone is a singleton in its sample. The chain uses TRBV7-2 and TRBJ2-1; TRBD2 aligns across 10 bases. From germline, CDR1 is SGHTA and CDR2 FQGNSA. With V trimmed by 2 bases and J by 10 bases, 8 bases remained unmatched. The CDR3 extends over 15 amino acids. The CDR3 DNA reads as TGTGCCAGCAGCTTAAGCACTAGCGGGGCTTACGAGCAGTTCTTC. Translated, it gives CASSLSTSGAYEQFF.

This clone was counted a single time. The CDR3 protein is CASSSSWFGANNEQFF. DNA of the CDR3: TGTGCCAGCAGCTCTTCGTGGTTTGGGGCCAACAATGAGCAGTTCTTC. The chain carries TRBV7-3 and TRBJ2-1; the D gene is possibly TRBD1 (5 bases). With 4 bases removed from V and 5 bases from J, the gap between germline ends came to 18 bases. This CDR3 has 16 amino acids. Looked up from germline, CDR1 is SGHTA and CDR2 is FQGTGA. Variable domain in full (rest from reference TRBV7-3 and TRBJ2-1): GAGVSQTPSNKVTEKGKYVELRCDPISGHTALYWYRQSLGQGPEFLIYFQGTGAADDSGLPNDRFFAVRPEGSVSTLKIQRTERGDSAVYLCASSSSWFGANNEQFFGPGTRLTVL.

The V and J genes are TRBV7-2 and TRBJ1-2, with TRBD1 as a possible D gene (5 bases). Germline V gene data show CDR1 as SGHTA and CDR2 as FQGNSA. The CDR3 runs to 13 residues. Deletions cut 1 base from V and 8 bases from J, with 11 bases between. The CDR3 DNA reads TGTGCCAGCAGCTTAGTGTTAAACAGGGGCTACACCTTC. Encoded protein: CASSLVLNRGYTF.

This chain uses TRBV6-2 or TRBV6-3 with TRBJ1-1; D unresolved. This CDR3 contains 16 residues. Trimming took off 0 bases at V and 0 bases at J, with 11 bases between the two ends. The germline V gene encodes CDR1 MNHEY and CDR2 SVGEGT. The CDR3, as DNA: TGTGCCAGCAGTTACTCGGGCAGTACCATGAACACTGAAGCTTTCTTT. Translating it yields CASSYSGSTMNTEAFF.

The rearrangement uses TRBV5-6 and TRBJ2-3; D is possibly TRBD2 (5 bases). Per germline, CDR1 SGHDT and CDR2 YYEEEE. The CDR3 sequence is 17 residues long. The V gene lost 0 bases and the J gene lost 0 bases, with 14 bases spanning the gap. The DNA for the CDR3 is TGTGCCAGCAGCTTGGGGTCTAGCCGTCTTAGCACAGATACGCAGTATTTT. As protein: CASSLGSSRLSTDTQYF.

The chain links TRBV6-5 to TRBJ1-1, with D hard to call. This CDR3 spans 13 amino acids. CDR1 is MNHEY and CDR2 is SVGAGI in the germline V gene. V lost 10 bases, J lost 6 bases, and 18 bases lay in between. CDR3 in DNA: TGTGCCACCTCCGCGGGGTTTGTCGCTGAAGCTTTCTTT. It yields the protein CATSAGFVAEAFF.

This sequence joins TRBV5-8 and TRBJ1-1; D uncertain. V was pared by 4 bases and J by 2 bases, with 9 bases between. The germline gives CDR1 SGHTS, CDR2 YDEGEE. This CDR3 has 13 residues. The CDR3 sequence is CASSQTPNTEAFF. The CDR3 DNA reads as TGTGCCAGCAGCCAAACTCCTAACACTGAAGCTTTCTTT. The full variable domain, completed using reference TRBV5-8 and TRBJ1-1, is EAGVTQSPTHLIKTRGQQATLRCSPISGHTSVYWYQQALGLGLQFLLWYDEGEERNRGNFPPRFSGRQFPNYSSELNVNALELEDSALYLCASSQTPNTEAFFGQGTRLTVV.

With regard to this clone: Mismatch with germline at one junction end may stem from a read error. The CDR3 DNA reads TGTGCTAGCAGCCAAAACCCAGGGAATAGCAATGAGCAGTTCTTC. It specifies CASSQNPGNSNEQFF. The chain is built from TRBV7-7 and TRBJ2-1; perhaps TRBD1 as D (5 bases). This CDR3 comprises 15 residues. Germline-derived CDR1 and CDR2 are SSHAT and FNYEAQ (reference sequence).

This chain connects TRBV5-1 to TRBJ2-4, with TRBD1 matching over 8 bases. Trimming at V came to 3 bases and at J to 6 bases, leaving 8 bases not matched to a gene. The germline CDR1 and CDR2 sequences are SGHRS and YFSETQ. The CDR3 extends over 15 amino acids. CDR3 coding DNA: TGCGCCAGCAGCTCGAAGGACAGGGACCTAAACATTCAGTACTTC. This sequence encodes CASSSKDRDLNIQYF. Looking up the rest from reference TRBV5-1 and TRBJ2-4 gives the full variable domain: KAGVTQTPRYLIKTRGQQVTLSCSPISGHRSVSWYQQTPGQGLQFLFEYFSETQRNKGNFPGRFSGRQFSNSRSEMNVSTLELGDSALYLCASSSKDRDLNIQYFGAGTRLSVL.

Ten or more counts support this clone. J is TRBJ1-6 and V is TRBV9; D perhaps matches TRBD1 (6 bases). Germline loops: CDR1 SGDLS, CDR2 YYNGEE. Trimming shortened V by 0 bases and J by 10 bases, and 14 bases separated the two germline ends. There are 15 residues in the CDR3. In DNA, the CDR3 is TGTGCCAGCAGCGTAGAACCCACAGGGACATCACCCCTCCACTTT. The encoded protein is CASSVEPTGTSPLHF.

In this sample, this clone turned up once. The V and J genes are TRBV12-3 or TRBV12-4 and TRBJ1-1; D unresolved. There are 13 residues in the CDR3. V lost 4 bases to trimming and J lost 2 bases, with 8 bases between them. CDR3 amino acids: CASSSGLNTEAFF. CDR3 nucleotide sequence: TGTGCCAGCAGTTCGGGATTAAACACTGAAGCTTTCTTT.

The rearrangement joins TRBV7-6 to TRBJ2-2, with 8 bases that match TRBD2. The trim removed 6 bases at V and 4 bases at J, leaving 10 bases unmatched. In germline, CDR1 is SGHVS, CDR2 FNYEAQ. This CDR3 is built from 16 residues. As DNA, the CDR3 is TGTGCCAGCAGACGAATAGCGGGGATGGGCACCGGGGAGCTGTTTTTT. Amino acids: CASRRIAGMGTGELFF.

The V gene is TRBV28, the J gene TRBJ1-5; 9 bases line up with TRBD1. There are 16 residues in the CDR3. From germline, CDR1 is MDHEN and CDR2 SYDVKM. V lost 2 bases and J lost 4; bases outside the gene matches: 6. This chain's CDR3 is CASSLPGTGRNQPQHF. DNA for the CDR3: TGTGCCAGCAGTTTACCCGGGACAGGGAGAAATCAGCCCCAGCATTTT.

The V and J genes are TRBV6-2 or TRBV6-3 and TRBJ2-1, with TRBD2 matching over 8 bases. Germline loops: CDR1 MNHEY, CDR2 SVGEGT. V lost 5 bases and J lost 0; bases outside the gene matches: 6. The CDR3 runs to 16 residues. The CDR3 nucleotides are TGTGCCAGCAGTAGCCATAGCGGGGTCTCCTACAATGAGCAGTTCTTC. Protein: CASSSHSGVSYNEQFF.

This clone appeared a single time. The chain is built from TRBV30 and TRBJ1-1; D is perhaps TRBD1 (5 bases). The CDR3 is 11 residues long. Per germline, CDR1 GTSNPN and CDR2 SVGIG (reference sequence). Trimming cost V 8 bases and J 1 base, with 8 bases left between them. The chain's CDR3 is CAGTSNTEAFF. The CDR3, as DNA: TGTGCCGGGACCTCGAACACTGAAGCTTTCTTT.

Concerning this clone: An end of the junction does not agree with germline; a read error may underlie this. The chain couples TRBV5-1 to TRBJ2-1, with D perhaps TRBD2 (6 bases). CDR3 length: 15 residues. Germline V CDR1 and CDR2: SGHRS, YFSETQ. The CDR3 sequence: CACRSSVSSYNEQFF. Here the CDR3 DNA reads TGCGCCTGCAGATCTAGCGTGAGCTCCTACAATGAGCAGTTCTTC.

This clone was observed a single time. This rearrangement joins TRBV29-1 to TRBJ1-2, with 7 positions matching TRBD1. Germline lookup yields CDR1 SQVTM and CDR2 ANQGSEA. The trim removed 3 bases at V and 7 bases at J, leaving 11 bases unmatched. The CDR3 is 14 residues long. The CDR3 coding sequence is TGCAGCGTTGACTCCCGGGACAGTCTTTTTGGCTACACCTTC. It specifies CSVDSRDSLFGYTF. Drawing the rest from reference TRBV29-1 and TRBJ1-2, the complete variable domain is SAVISQKPSRDICQRGTSLTIQCQVDSQVTMMFWYRQQPGQSLTLIATANQGSEATYESGFVIDKFPISRPNLTFSTLTVSNMSPEDSSIYLCSVDSRDSLFGYTFGSGTRLTVV.

The rearrangement joins TRBV27 to TRBJ2-6; D gene unclear. Germline lookup yields CDR1 MNHEY and CDR2 SMNVEV (reference sequence). Trimming stripped 2 bases from V and 0 bases from J, with 5 bases between. The CDR3 is made up of 15 amino acids. The CDR3 nucleotides are TGTGCCAGCAGTTTAGCAGGCTCTGGGGCCAACGTCCTGACTTTC. Encoded protein: CASSLAGSGANVLTF.